A single sample gave rise to the 26 T cell receptor beta chains below, sequenced in a study of naive and memory T cell subsets. Reverse transcription of blood and skin TCR RNA was primed at alpha and beta constant regions. TCRdb reanalysed the 5' RACE reads using MiXCR and keeps one entry per CDR3 protein. This sample yields approximately 24,000 distinct CDR3 sequences, of which approximately 24% are seen a single time; about 1.8% belongs to the top ten. Whole-blood samples were around 2.5 ml of peripheral blood from healthy adult volunteers. Source of these receptors: a female donor in good health.

The chain combines TRBV6-5 with TRBJ1-2, with D perhaps TRBD1 (5 bases). The V end lost 7 bases, the J end lost 7 bases, and 22 bases lay between the germline ends. CDR3 size: 15 residues. Per germline, CDR1 MNHEY and CDR2 SVGAGI. CDR3 nucleotide sequence: TGTGCCAGCACCAACGGGGGGAAGGGGATTAGTGGCTACACCTTC. The encoded protein is CASTNGGKGISGYTF.

This clonotype has at least ten counts. The chain joins TRBV29-1 to TRBJ2-7, with TRBD1 matching over 7 bases. This CDR3 contains 15 residues. V trimming: 7 bases; J trimming: 4 bases; junction bases outside the gene matches: 16. Germline loops: CDR1 SQVTM, CDR2 ANQGSEA. The DNA for the CDR3 is TGCAGCGCCCTGAAAAGGACAGGCGGACTTTACGAGCAGTACTTC. Encoded protein: CSALKRTGGLYEQYF.

This clonotype was detected ten times or more. V and J are TRBV9 and TRBJ2-7; the D gene could be TRBD1 or TRBD2 (5 bases each). The CDR3 is made up of 14 amino acids. V was shortened by 4 bases and J by 2 bases, with 13 bases between the two germline ends. Germline V CDR1 and CDR2: SGDLS, YYNGEE. This CDR3 is CASSPGTEAYEQYF. The CDR3 bases are TGTGCCAGCAGCCCCGGGACCGAAGCCTACGAGCAGTACTTC.

This clonotype is medium-sized. The V call is TRBV6-5, the J call TRBJ1-1; 8 bases map to TRBD1. The CDR3 has 15 residues. After removal of 5 bases from V and 0 bases from J, the junction contained 5 bases not matched to a gene. The germline gives CDR1 MNHEY, CDR2 SVGAGI. The CDR3 DNA reads TGTGCCAGCAGTCCCCGGACAGGGTTGAACACTGAAGCTTTCTTT. Amino acid sequence: CASSPRTGLNTEAFF.

This rearrangement joins TRBV20-1 to TRBJ2-5, with D perhaps given as TRBD1 or TRBD2 (5 bases each). V lost 5 bases and J 1 base, leaving 14 bases between the germline ends. Germline lookup yields CDR1 DFQATT and CDR2 SNEGSKA (reference sequence). The CDR3 runs to 14 residues. DNA of the CDR3: TGCAGTGCTGAAGCCGACGGGACCCAAGAGACCCAGTACTTC. This translates into CSAEADGTQETQYF.

The sample holds many counts of this clonotype. This chain joins TRBV29-1 and TRBJ1-2; D is ambiguous. Trimming removed 4 bases from V and 4 bases from J, with 7 bases in between. The germline CDR1 and CDR2 sequences are SQVTM and ANQGSEA. This CDR3 is 11 amino acids long. Here the CDR3 DNA reads TGCAGCGTTGGGGGTGTCTATGGCTACACCTTC. Translated, it gives CSVGGVYGYTF.

The chain has TRBV20-1 and TRBJ1-3; 8 bases match TRBD1. This CDR3 region has 18 residues. V was clipped by 4 bases and J by 0 bases; unmatched bases: 14. The V gene's germline CDR1 is DFQATT and CDR2 SNEGSKA (reference sequence). The CDR3 nucleotides read TGCAGTGCTACCCAGGCCGGGACAGGTCGCTTCTCTGGAAACACCATATATTTT. It encodes CSATQAGTGRFSGNTIYF.

This clonotype was seen repeatedly, ten times or more. The V call is TRBV6-2 or TRBV6-3, the J call TRBJ1-6; tentatively, D is TRBD1 (5 bases). The CDR3 is 14 amino acids. V lost 2 bases to trimming and J lost 9 bases, with 11 bases between them. Germline V CDR1 and CDR2: MNHEY, SVGEGT. CDR3 loop: CASSYGQGPSPLHF. CDR3 nucleotides: TGTGCCAGCAGTTACGGGCAGGGTCCTTCACCCCTCCACTTT.

The gene calls are TRBV6-2 or TRBV6-3 and TRBJ2-1, with D possibly TRBD1 on 6 matching bases. This CDR3 region has 14 residues. The germline gives CDR1 MNHEY, CDR2 SVGEGT. V shed 10 bases and J shed 0 bases, with 13 bases lying between them. The CDR3 spells CATSQGRSYNEQFF. The CDR3 DNA reads as TGTGCCACCAGCCAGGGGCGCTCCTACAATGAGCAGTTCTTC.

The sample holds many counts of this clonotype. The chain recombines TRBV12-3 or TRBV12-4 with TRBJ2-1; possibly TRBD1 or TRBD2 for D (5 bases each). The CDR3 loop spans 14 amino acids. Trimming took 3 bases from V and 8 from J, leaving 14 bases between them. In nucleotides, the CDR3 is TGTGCCAGCAGTTTCCTCCGAGGGGAAGATGAGCAGTTCTTC. This sequence encodes CASSFLRGEDEQFF.

The table lists this clonotype with a few counts. The rearrangement links TRBV29-1 to TRBJ2-1; 11 bases agree with TRBD2. The CDR3 loop spans 15 amino acids. The V gene end was trimmed by 7 bases and the J gene end by 2 bases; junction bases not matched to a gene: 7. Germline V gene data show CDR1 as SQVTM and CDR2 as ANQGSEA. The CDR3 DNA reads as TGCAGCGCCGGGGTAGCGGGAGGGCCCTACAATGAGCAGTTCTTC. Its translation is CSAGVAGGPYNEQFF.

This clonotype is termed medium-sized. The chain couples TRBV5-1 to TRBJ1-4; D call uncertain. This CDR3 is 15 amino acids long. Germline V gene lookup returns CDR1 SGHRS and CDR2 YFSETQ. The germline V and J ends were trimmed by 4 bases and 0 bases, with 10 bases remaining between them. DNA for the CDR3: TGCGCCAGCAGCAGGACGGACCCAACTAATGAAAAACTGTTTTTT. It codes for CASSRTDPTNEKLFF.

In its sample, this clonotype was seen many times. J is TRBJ2-2 and V is TRBV12-3 or TRBV12-4, with D hard to call. The CDR3 is 12 residues long. Trimming took 7 bases from V and 2 from J, leaving 5 bases between them. CDR3 region: CASNFNTGELFF. The CDR3 nucleotides are TGTGCCAGCAATTTCAACACCGGGGAGCTGTTTTTT.

The table lists this clonotype with many counts. The chain recombines TRBV5-6 with TRBJ2-1; 9 bases align to TRBD2. Germline values: CDR1 SGHDT, CDR2 YYEEEE. V trimming: 0 bases; J trimming: 6 bases; junction bases outside the gene matches: 1. This CDR3 region has 14 residues. CDR3: CASSLVTSGNEQFF. CDR3 DNA sequence: TGTGCCAGCAGCTTGGTGACTAGCGGCAATGAGCAGTTCTTC.

This clonotype occurred many times. The J gene is TRBJ2-4, the V gene TRBV11-1, with D perhaps given as TRBD1 or TRBD2 (6 bases each). CDR3 size: 16 residues. V dropped 5 bases and J dropped 7 bases, with 21 bases sitting between them. Germline V gene lookup returns CDR1 SGHAT and CDR2 FQDESV (reference sequence). The CDR3 sequence is CASSLVGGGLQNIQYF. CDR3 DNA: TGTGCCAGCAGCCTCGTCGGGGGCGGGCTACAGAACATTCAGTACTTC.

The chain couples TRBV20-1 to TRBJ1-4; weak D call: TRBD1 (5 bases). Germline V gene lookup returns CDR1 DFQATT and CDR2 SNEGSKA (reference sequence). The CDR3 runs 13 residues. Deletions cut 3 bases from V and 6 bases from J, with 11 bases between. This chain's CDR3 is CSARTSTDEKLFF. CDR3 DNA sequence: TGCAGTGCTAGGACTTCGACAGATGAAAAACTGTTTTTT.

The J gene is TRBJ2-7, the V gene TRBV29-1; 8 bases agree with TRBD2. After removal of 6 bases from V and 0 bases from J, the junction contained 10 bases not matched to a gene. This CDR3 is built from 15 residues. Germline CDR1 reads SQVTM; CDR2 reads ANQGSEA. CDR3 loop: CSVGTRETYSYEQYF. As DNA, the CDR3 is TGCAGCGTGGGGACTAGGGAAACCTACTCCTACGAGCAGTACTTC.

This clonotype was recorded a few times. The chain joins TRBV29-1 to TRBJ1-5; D is uncertain. Trimming removed 5 bases from V and 9 bases from J, with 14 bases in between. The CDR3 totals 12 residues. Germline loops: CDR1 SQVTM, CDR2 ANQGSEA. CDR3 region: CSVCCKRTPQHF. The CDR3 DNA reads as TGCAGCGTTTGCTGCAAACGTACGCCCCAGCATTTT.

CDR3 residues: CASTASTGVDQPQHF. The CDR3 nucleotides read TGTGCCAGCACGGCGAGCACAGGGGTCGACCAGCCCCAGCATTTT. The gene calls are TRBV6-6 and TRBJ1-5, with 7 bases matching TRBD1. Germline V gene sequence: CDR1 MNHNY, CDR2 SVGAGI (reference sequence). The J segment lost 7 bases and the V segment lost 7 bases, leaving 13 bases of the junction unmatched. CDR3 length: 15 amino acids.

This chain joins TRBV5-1 and TRBJ1-1, with D tentatively TRBD1 (5 bases). V shed 2 bases and J shed 5 bases, with 19 bases lying between them. Germline-derived CDR1 and CDR2 are SGHRS and YFSETQ. This CDR3 is 16 amino acids long. CDR3 in amino acids: CASSFTDQGRPTEAFF. Written as DNA, the CDR3 is TGCGCCAGCAGCTTCACGGACCAGGGACGGCCAACTGAAGCTTTCTTT.

The rearrangement uses TRBV10-1 and TRBJ1-5, with 8 bases matching TRBD1. The CDR3 has 14 residues. CDR1 WNHNN and CDR2 SYGVQD come from the germline V gene (reference sequence). The junction had 6 bases not matched to a gene; V was cut back by 6 bases and J by 5 bases. CDR3 in amino acids: CASSRTGYDQPQHF. The DNA for the CDR3 is TGCGCCAGCAGCCGGACAGGGTACGATCAGCCCCAGCATTTT.

V and J are TRBV5-6 and TRBJ1-1; D is perhaps TRBD1 (6 bases). With 3 bases removed from V and 11 bases from J, the gap between germline ends came to 17 bases. The CDR3 has 13 amino acids. Germline lookup yields CDR1 SGHDT and CDR2 YYEEEE. This CDR3 reads CASSYPQSTGAFF. CDR3 DNA sequence: TGTGCCAGCAGCTACCCCCAGTCAACAGGGGCTTTCTTT.

The chain employs TRBV4-3 and TRBJ2-1, with 10 bases matching TRBD2. This CDR3 comprises 15 residues. The V gene end was trimmed by 4 bases and the J gene end by 2 bases; junction bases not matched to a gene: 2. CDR1 is LGHNA and CDR2 is YSLEER in the germline V gene. The CDR3 region is CASSLLAGPYNEQFF. For the CDR3, the DNA is TGCGCCAGCAGCCTACTAGCGGGGCCCTACAATGAGCAGTTCTTC.

The chain combines TRBV10-2 with TRBJ2-3; the D gene is possibly TRBD1 (6 bases). V was shortened by 9 bases and J by 3 bases, with 13 bases between the two germline ends. From germline, CDR1 is WSHSY and CDR2 SAAADI. This CDR3 is 13 amino acids long. The CDR3 nucleotides are TGCGCCAGTACCGTTACAGGGACAGATACGCAGTATTTT. This encodes CASTVTGTDTQYF.

This clonotype was counted only a few times. This chain uses TRBV11-2 with TRBJ2-5; TRBD1 aligns across 11 bases. Germline loops: CDR1 SGHAT, CDR2 FQNNGV. V lost 5 bases to trimming and J lost 5 bases; unmatched junction nucleotides: 13. This CDR3 is built from 17 residues. In nucleotides, the CDR3 is TGTGCCAGCAGCCCCCTTCGGACAGGGGGCTTAGGGGAGACCCAGTACTTC. It is translated as CASSPLRTGGLGETQYF.

This clonotype turned up a few times. The genes are TRBV6-6 and TRBJ2-1; 10 positions agree with TRBD2. Germline assignment: CDR1 MNHNY and CDR2 SVGAGI (reference sequence). Trimming took 2 bases from V and 9 from J; bases not matched to a gene: 7. The CDR3 sequence is 15 residues long. CDR3 protein: CASSYGAGGPGEQFF. CDR3 bases: TGTGCCAGCAGTTACGGAGCGGGGGGGCCGGGTGAGCAGTTCTTC.